The rows below give T cell receptor beta chains drawn from one sample of a study of T-cell reconstitution after alpha-beta-depleted transplantation in children. Via MiXCR, TCRdb re-called the PCR reads, giving one row per CDR3 protein. The sample lists under 850,000 distinct CDR3 sequences; about 12% were seen once. The sequencing used PBMCs, collected before TCRalphabeta/CD19-depleted stem cell transplant. The receptors come from a girl under 10 years old with congenital amegakaryocytic thrombocytopenia, due to receive a stem cell transplant. Both conserved end residues are trimmed from each CDR3. Clone size is shown for a subset of rows, as once, few, many or a class of expanded clone.

clone size | V gene | CDR3 protein
once | TRBV27 | ASSLRLASEQY
few | TRBV7-6 | ASSPRLAGPSYNEQF
few | TRBV3-1 | ASSRDGQGDSPLH
once | TRBV7-2 | ASSQAVGGRTGELF
many | TRBV5-1 | ASSLGIAGNNEQF
many | TRBV10-3 | AISEEDDTQY
many | TRBV29-1 | SVEDLPHEQY
few | TRBV12-3/TRBV12-4 | ASTSTEKSEAF
many | TRBV6-1 | ASSQSPSGGTEAF
few | TRBV19 | ASSIGSNNEQF
many | TRBV29-1 | SVDGIRVRARRDTEAF
NA | TRBV18 | ASSPIRRANTEAF
NA | TRBV27 | ASSLPFGTSGNEQF
NA | TRBV10-3 | AISGRTVERKNYGDT
NA | TRBV11-2 | ASSSIGIAEIETQY
many | TRBV7-9 | ASSLGVTGLQETQY
many | TRBV6-1 | ASRRDFMNTEAF
few | TRBV7-9 | ASTSGINEQF
NA | TRBV12-3/TRBV12-4 | ASSFSGSSLFDEQF
NA | TRBV28 | ASSLFNGIPGEETQY
many | TRBV15 | ATSRRLASPNSRGEQF
many | TRBV5-1 | ASSYGGAANTEAF
NA | TRBV4-2 | ASSQIKTGAGNEQF
NA | TRBV20-1 | SFLRRLKQGVDEQH
NA | TRBV5-1 | ASSLAWDPSTDTQY
NA | TRBV29-1 | SVDKGQRIDEQF
many | TRBV5-1 | ASSPVGLAGGPEQF
many | TRBV20-1 | SVSDSRKSYEQY
NA | TRBV29-1 | SVEPGLPNTGELF
few | TRBV2 | ANSLGEDTQY
many | TRBV20-1 | SVAGGEAKNIQY
few | TRBV29-1 | SVVWRDQETQY
many | TRBV7-8 | ASSFVWSYQDEQF
NA | TRBV27 | ASRALNTDTQY
many | TRBV18 | ASSPKWDTEAF
many | TRBV5-1 | ASSLAGPNREQY
many | TRBV20-1 | SASGAMNTEAF
NA | TRBV18 | ASSGQGANNEQF
many | TRBV6-1 | ASSVQGGGEQF
NA | TRBV3-1 | ASSQETSGLDTQY
many | TRBV28 | ASSLFGSRA
many | TRBV20-1 | SALRREGRFLNEQF
many | TRBV3-1 | ASSQAAGNEQF
NA | TRBV20-1 | SARAGGNTDTQY